Following are 26 T cell receptor beta chains from one sample sequenced in a study of cytomegalovirus exposure and HLA in healthy donors (dated by TCRdb to about 2017). The library was built by means of the immunoSEQ multiplex PCR assay. TCRdb mirrors the immuneACCESS table, restricted to in-frame sequences. Some clones are absent from its copies; in checked studies, under half trace to an unresolved V gene, and the reason for the others is unknown. The sample table shows more than 95,000 clones, and about 88% are seen once. The leading ten clones occupy around 4.5% of the sample. Sequenced material: PBMCs. The receptor source for this set is a man younger than 30 in good health and CMV-seropositive.

This chain links TRBV27 with TRBJ1-3, with 8 bases fitting TRBD1. The CDR3 loop spans 15 amino acids. In germline, CDR1 is MNHEY, CDR2 SMNVEV (reference sequence). The V segment lost 5 bases and the J segment 2 bases; nucleotides outside the gene matches: 5. The CDR3: CASSPLDRAGNTIYF. For the CDR3, the DNA is TGTGCCAGCAGTCCCCTGGACAGGGCTGGAAACACCATATATTTT.

The rearrangement joins TRBV6-5 to TRBJ2-2; TRBD1 matches 10 bases. V lost 4 bases, J lost 0 bases, and 2 bases stayed unmatched. The CDR3 extends over 16 amino acids. Germline V gene data show CDR1 as MNHEY and CDR2 as SVGAGI. The CDR3 region is CASSLTGGTNTGELFF. Written as DNA, the CDR3 is TGTGCCAGCAGTTTGACAGGGGGCACGAACACCGGGGAGCTGTTTTTT.

J is TRBJ1-1 and V is TRBV9; D ambiguous. The CDR3 runs 14 residues. Germline assignment: CDR1 SGDLS and CDR2 YYNGEE. The V and J ends lost 0 bases and 3 bases respectively, with 9 bases between them. CDR3 in amino acids: CASSVGGQDTEAFF. The CDR3 DNA is TGTGCCAGCAGCGTAGGCGGGCAGGACACTGAAGCTTTCTTT.

The chain joins TRBV6-4 to TRBJ1-2, with TRBD1 matching 7 bases. Germline lookup yields CDR1 MRHNA and CDR2 SNTAGT. The V gene end was trimmed by 7 bases and the J gene end by 2 bases; junction bases not matched to a gene: 4. This CDR3 spans 13 amino acids. The chain's CDR3 is CASNRDSNYGYTF. CDR3 DNA: TGTGCCAGCAACCGGGACAGCAACTATGGCTACACCTTC.

This chain joins TRBV11-2 and TRBJ2-5, with D unclear. Germline CDR1 is SGHAT and CDR2 is FQNNGV. This CDR3 has 16 amino acids. The ends were cut back, 4 bases at V and 2 bases at J, with 17 bases in the middle. The CDR3 region has the DNA TGTGCCAGCAGCTCCGATCGGAGTACCGTACAAGAGACCCAGTACTTC. Its protein is CASSSDRSTVQETQYF.

V is TRBV19 and J is TRBJ2-5; weak D call: TRBD2 (5 bases). CDR3 length equals 14 residues. Germline V CDR1 and CDR2: LNHDA, SQIVND (reference sequence). V was clipped by 3 bases and J by 5 bases, with 13 bases between them. The CDR3 sequence is CASSIGLAGETQYF. The CDR3 bases are TGTGCCAGTAGTATCGGGCTAGCCGGGGAGACCCAGTACTTC.

The chain carries TRBV4-3 and TRBJ2-2, with D maybe TRBD2 (6 bases). Per the germline V gene, CDR1 is LGHNA and CDR2 is YSLEER. This CDR3 is 17 amino acids long. The V gene lost 0 bases and the J gene lost 1 base, with 12 bases spanning the gap. CDR3 protein: CASSQDIAGLNTGELFF. In DNA, the CDR3 is TGCGCCAGCAGCCAAGATATTGCGGGGCTGAACACCGGGGAGCTGTTTTTT.

The chain joins TRBV7-9 to TRBJ2-3; D may be TRBD2 (5 bases). V gave up 5 bases and J gave up 6 bases, with 12 bases separating them. Per the germline V gene, CDR1 is SEHNR and CDR2 is FQNEAQ (reference sequence). The CDR3 spans 13 residues. This chain's CDR3 is CASSPTQRDTQYF. CDR3 nucleotide sequence: TGTGCCAGCAGCCCGACCCAGCGGGATACGCAGTATTTT.

The rearrangement uses TRBV7-2 and TRBJ2-7, with 11 bases aligning to TRBD2. This CDR3 region has 14 residues. With V trimmed by 6 bases and J by 1 base, 2 bases remained unmatched. The germline gives CDR1 SGHTA, CDR2 FQGNSA. The CDR3 sequence: CASSRTSGSYEQYF. DNA for the CDR3: TGTGCCAGCAGTAGGACTAGCGGGTCCTACGAGCAGTACTTC.

The chain links TRBV6-5 to TRBJ1-3; D unclear. Germline values: CDR1 MNHEY, CDR2 SVGAGI. The CDR3 covers 15 residues. The germline V and J ends were trimmed by 3 bases and 0 bases, with 9 bases remaining between them. The CDR3 sequence: CASSYGLISGNTIYF. The CDR3 coding sequence is TGTGCCAGCAGTTATGGCCTTATCTCTGGAAACACCATATATTTT.

This chain uses TRBV2 with TRBJ2-3, with a tentative D call TRBD1 (6 bases). Germline assignment: CDR1 SNHLY and CDR2 FYNNEI. The V end was cut by 5 bases, the J end by 5 bases, with 14 bases between. The CDR3 runs 14 residues. The CDR3 nucleotides are TGTGCCAGCAGTCGGTACAGGGCCCAAGATACGCAGTATTTT. It yields the protein CASSRYRAQDTQYF.

The V call is TRBV7-8, the J call TRBJ1-4, with D possibly being TRBD1 (6 bases). Germline CDR1 and CDR2: SGHVS and FQNEAQ. CDR3 length: 14 residues. Deletions cut 0 bases from V and 6 bases from J, with 8 bases between. The CDR3, as DNA: TGTGCCAGCAGCTTAGCGGGGGCCTATGAAAAACTGTTTTTT. It yields the protein CASSLAGAYEKLFF.

This clone was seen ten or more times. The rearrangement joins TRBV2 to TRBJ1-5; D is possibly TRBD1 (5 bases). Germline V gene lookup returns CDR1 SNHLY and CDR2 FYNNEI. This CDR3 is built from 15 residues. Trimming cost V 4 bases and J 0 bases, with 10 bases left between them. CDR3 coding DNA: TGTGCCAGCAGTGTTGGGGCACTTAGCAATCAGCCCCAGCATTTT. Its protein is CASSVGALSNQPQHF. The full variable domain, in which reference TRBV2 and TRBJ1-5 provide the parts outside the CDR3, is EPEVTQTPSHQVTQMGQEVILRCVPISNHLYFYWYRQILGQKVEFLVSFYNNEISEKSEIFDDQFSVERPDGSNFTLKIRSTKLEDSAMYFCASSVGALSNQPQHFGDGTRLSIL.

The CDR3 sequence: CASSEALGQTIRVLTF. CDR3 DNA sequence: TGTGCCAGCAGTGAAGCGTTGGGACAGACTATCCGGGTCCTGACTTTC. The chain carries TRBV6-1 and TRBJ2-6; 7 bases match TRBD1. Per the germline V gene, CDR1 is MNHNS and CDR2 is SASEGT. Trimming cost V 0 bases and J 13 bases; bases outside gene matches: 12. The length of the CDR3 is 16 residues.

The V call is TRBV28, the J call TRBJ1-4, with D possibly matching TRBD1 (5 bases). This CDR3 contains 14 residues. With 3 bases removed from V and 6 bases from J, the gap between germline ends came to 11 bases. From germline, CDR1 is MDHEN and CDR2 SYDVKM. The CDR3 region has the DNA TGTGCCAGCAGTTTTCAGGGCCGCGATGAAAAACTGTTTTTT. Its translation: CASSFQGRDEKLFF.

The chain carries TRBV7-9 and TRBJ1-5, with a weak D call TRBD1 (5 bases). V was shortened by 10 bases and J by 9 bases, with 19 bases between the two germline ends. Germline V gene data show CDR1 as SEHNR and CDR2 as FQNEAQ (reference sequence). The CDR3 has 13 amino acids. In nucleotides, the CDR3 is TGTGCCATCACCCAGGGCCCCGGGAGGCCCCAGCATTTT. Translated, it gives CAITQGPGRPQHF.

This sequence joins TRBV29-1 and TRBJ2-7; TRBD2 might be the D (5 bases). There are 12 residues in the CDR3. In germline, CDR1 is SQVTM, CDR2 ANQGSEA. V was pared by 4 bases and J by 1 base, with 8 bases between. The CDR3 sequence is CSVVEGSYEQYF. The CDR3 DNA reads TGCAGCGTTGTTGAGGGTTCCTACGAGCAGTACTTC.

This clone occurred a few times. The gene calls are TRBV11-3 and TRBJ1-5; 9 bases are a match to TRBD1. Germline lookup yields CDR1 SGHNT and CDR2 YENEEA. The CDR3 covers 16 residues. V trimming: 2 bases; J trimming: 7 bases; junction bases outside the gene matches: 9. CDR3 DNA: TGTGCCAGCAGCTTACGGGACAGGGCTATCATCCAGCCCCAGCATTTT. It specifies CASSLRDRAIIQPQHF. The full variable domain, completed using reference TRBV11-3 and TRBJ1-5, is EAGVVQSPRYKIIEKKQPVAFWCNPISGHNTLYWYLQNLGQGPELLIRYENEEAVDDSQLPKDRFSAERLKGVDSTLKIQPAELGDSAVYLCASSLRDRAIIQPQHFGDGTRLSIL.

This clone occurred once. The chain recombines TRBV6-5 with TRBJ2-3; 8 bases map to TRBD1. The junction had 4 bases not matched to a gene; V was cut back by 4 bases and J by 4 bases. This CDR3 region has 14 residues. CDR1 MNHEY and CDR2 SVGAGI come from the germline V gene. The CDR3 reads CASSFRTGPDTQYF. The CDR3 DNA reads as TGTGCCAGCAGTTTCAGGACAGGGCCAGATACGCAGTATTTT.

This clone has a single count. The chain uses TRBV7-2 and TRBJ1-3; D may be TRBD1 (6 bases). From germline, CDR1 is SGHTA and CDR2 FQGNSA. V was shortened by 3 bases and J by 0 bases, with 12 bases between the two germline ends. The length of the CDR3 is 16 residues. The CDR3 loop is CASSLTGQSSGNTIYF. CDR3 nucleotides: TGTGCCAGCAGCTTGACAGGACAGAGCTCTGGAAACACCATATATTTT.

V usage is TRBV7-9 and J usage is TRBJ1-4; 7 bases are shared with TRBD1. The length of the CDR3 is 16 residues. The V gene's germline CDR1 is SEHNR and CDR2 FQNEAQ (reference sequence). V dropped 5 bases and J dropped 5; count of bases not matched to a gene: 11. The CDR3 DNA is TGTGCCAGCAGCCTCTCGACAGGGCTGGGGAATGAAAAACTGTTTTTT. Encoded protein: CASSLSTGLGNEKLFF.

This clone has a handful of counts. This chain connects TRBV2 to TRBJ1-6; TRBD1 aligns across 7 bases. The CDR3 covers 13 residues. J lost 6 bases, V lost 9 bases, and 5 bases had no gene match. CDR1 and CDR2 from the germline V gene are SNHLY and FYNNEI. The CDR3 reads CASGTESNSPLHF. The CDR3, as DNA: TGTGCCAGTGGGACAGAGTCTAATTCACCCCTCCACTTT.

The V and J genes are TRBV5-1 and TRBJ1-1, with TRBD1 as a possible D gene (6 bases). With 0 bases removed from V and 5 bases from J, the gap between germline ends came to 11 bases. CDR1 is SGHRS, CDR2 YFSETQ, per germline. This CDR3 is built from 14 residues. In nucleotides, the CDR3 is TGCGCCAGCAGCTTGGAGGTCAGGGGTACTGAAGCTTTCTTT. Its translation: CASSLEVRGTEAFF.

The chain recombines TRBV28 with TRBJ1-2, with a weak D call TRBD1 (5 bases). This CDR3 is 15 amino acids long. Per germline, CDR1 MDHEN and CDR2 SYDVKM. V lost 4 bases, J lost 3 bases, and 15 bases lay in between. DNA for the CDR3: TGTGCCAGCAGTTCTCGCGGGGCGGAGGACTATGGCTACACCTTC. This codes for CASSSRGAEDYGYTF.

This chain uses TRBV20-1 with TRBJ1-2; D might be TRBD1 (5 bases). The CDR3 consists of 11 residues. With 3 bases removed from V and 8 bases from J, the gap between germline ends came to 10 bases. Germline V lookup: CDR1 DFQATT, CDR2 SNEGSKA (reference sequence). CDR3 in amino acids: CSASAGWGYTF. The DNA for the CDR3 is TGCAGTGCTAGCGCAGGGTGGGGCTACACCTTC.

The chain links TRBV5-1 to TRBJ1-2; D uncertain. Germline V gene lookup returns CDR1 SGHRS and CDR2 YFSETQ. There are 16 residues in the CDR3. V dropped 6 bases and J dropped 4 bases, with 22 bases sitting between them. The CDR3: CASTNPSGGIGYGYTF. CDR3 coding DNA: TGCGCCAGCACCAATCCTTCTGGAGGGATCGGCTATGGCTACACCTTC.